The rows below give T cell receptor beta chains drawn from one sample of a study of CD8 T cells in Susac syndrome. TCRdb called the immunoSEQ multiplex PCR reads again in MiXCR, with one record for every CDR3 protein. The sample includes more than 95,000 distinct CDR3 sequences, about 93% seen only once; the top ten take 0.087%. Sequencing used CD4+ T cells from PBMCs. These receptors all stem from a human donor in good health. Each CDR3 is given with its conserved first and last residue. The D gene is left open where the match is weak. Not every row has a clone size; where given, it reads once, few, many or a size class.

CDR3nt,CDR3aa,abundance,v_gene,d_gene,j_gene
TGTGCCAGCAGAGGACGGGCCCCCACTCAGTTCTTC,CASRGRAPTQFF,NA,TRBV2,NA,TRBJ2-1
TGCGCCAGCAGCTTGGAGCGGGAGAGACTCACAGATACGCAGTATTTT,CASSLERERLTDTQYF,NA,TRBV5-1,TRBD2,TRBJ2-3
TGTGCCAGCAGTTTATATCCAACCGGGGAGCTGTTTTTT,CASSLYPTGELFF,NA,TRBV28,NA,TRBJ2-2
TGCGCCAGCAGCTTGGCCTGGGGCTCCGGTTCCGATGAGCAGTTCTTC,CASSLAWGSGSDEQFF,NA,TRBV5-1,NA,TRBJ2-1
TGTGCCAGCAGCTTAGCGCCGTCTGGGGCCAACGTCCTGACTTTC,CASSLAPSGANVLTF,few,TRBV7-9,NA,TRBJ2-6
TGCGCCAGCAGCTTGTCAGTAGCGGGCAACAATGAGCAGTTCTTC,CASSLSVAGNNEQFF,NA,TRBV5-1,TRBD2,TRBJ2-1
TGTGCCAGCAGCCGGAAGGGTTCCGGGATTAATGAAAAACTGTTTTTT,CASSRKGSGINEKLFF,NA,TRBV4-2,NA,TRBJ1-4
TGTGCCAGCAGCTTAGATCGGGGTTGGGGCCGCGGACCATCCTACGAGCAGTACTTC,CASSLDRGWGRGPSYEQYF,NA,TRBV11-2,NA,TRBJ2-7
TGTGCCAGTAGTGATCGGGGGTACGAGCAGTACTTC,CASSDRGYEQYF,few,TRBV19,NA,TRBJ2-7
TGTGCCAGCGGGGTTGGGGCCAACGTCCTGACTTTC,CASGVGANVLTF,NA,TRBV2,NA,TRBJ2-6
TGTGCCAGCCGTACGGGGGCTGGAAACACCATATATTTT,CASRTGAGNTIYF,NA,TRBV19,NA,TRBJ1-3
TGTGCCAGCAGCTTGACAGGACGAGAGCGGTATGGCTACACCTTC,CASSLTGRERYGYTF,once,TRBV7-9,NA,TRBJ1-2
TGTGCTTCGACGGGACTAGCGAACAACGAGCAGTACTTC,CASTGLANNEQYF,NA,TRBV12-3/TRBV12-4,TRBD2,TRBJ2-7
TGTGCCAGCAGTGATTATGCCGGGACCCCAGGGGGCTACACCTTC,CASSDYAGTPGGYTF,NA,TRBV6-4,NA,TRBJ1-2
TGTGCCAGCAGCTCCCCCCAGCTATCCTACGAGCAGTACTTC,CASSSPQLSYEQYF,NA,TRBV11-2,NA,TRBJ2-7
TGCGCCAGCAGCTTGGAACTCACAGATACGCAGTATTTT,CASSLELTDTQYF,NA,TRBV5-1,NA,TRBJ2-3
TGTGCCACCAGTGACGGTGGGGAAGGTCAGCCCCAGCATTTT,CATSDGGEGQPQHF,once,TRBV24-1,NA,TRBJ1-5
TGCAGCGTTGACAGCAACGAAAAACTGTTTTTT,CSVDSNEKLFF,NA,TRBV29-1,NA,TRBJ1-4
TGTGCCAGCAGGCTTACAGAGGGTCAGCCCCAGCATTTT,CASRLTEGQPQHF,NA,TRBV6-2/TRBV6-3,NA,TRBJ1-5
TGCAGTGCTACCCCAGCCGGGACAGGGGTATACGAGCAGTACTTC,CSATPAGTGVYEQYF,NA,TRBV20-1,TRBD1,TRBJ2-7
TGTGCCAGCAGTTTGAACGGAGAGACCCAGTACTTC,CASSLNGETQYF,NA,TRBV12-3/TRBV12-4,NA,TRBJ2-5
TGTGCCAGCAGGGAAACAGGGGGCTCTGGAAACACCATATATTTT,CASRETGGSGNTIYF,NA,TRBV2,TRBD1,TRBJ1-3